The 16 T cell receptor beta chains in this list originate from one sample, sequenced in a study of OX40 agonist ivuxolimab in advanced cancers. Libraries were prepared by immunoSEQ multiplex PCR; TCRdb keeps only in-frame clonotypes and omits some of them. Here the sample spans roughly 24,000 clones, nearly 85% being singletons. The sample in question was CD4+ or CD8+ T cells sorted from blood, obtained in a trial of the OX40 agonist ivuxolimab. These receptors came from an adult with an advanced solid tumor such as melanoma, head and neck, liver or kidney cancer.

CDR3 protein: CASSLYVGTEAFF. The CDR3 nucleotides read TGTGCCAGCAGCTTATACGTGGGCACTGAAGCTTTCTTT. V usage is TRBV7-3 and J usage is TRBJ1-1; D gene unclear. The V gene lost 2 bases and the J gene lost 4 bases, with 8 bases spanning the gap. Germline CDR1 and CDR2: SGHTA and FQGTGA. The CDR3 extends over 13 amino acids.

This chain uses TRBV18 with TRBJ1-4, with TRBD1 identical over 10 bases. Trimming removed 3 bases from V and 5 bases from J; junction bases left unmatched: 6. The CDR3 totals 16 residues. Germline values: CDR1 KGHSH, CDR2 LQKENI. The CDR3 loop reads CASSPRDRGKNEKLFF. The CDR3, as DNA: TGTGCCAGCTCACCGCGGGACAGGGGCAAAAATGAAAAACTGTTTTTT.

The DNA of the CDR3 is TGTGCCAGCAGCCAGGAAGGACTCGAGCAGTTCTTC. Protein: CASSQEGLEQFF. J is TRBJ2-1 and V is TRBV4-2; D perhaps matches TRBD2 (5 bases). The length of the CDR3 is 12 residues. The V end lost 3 bases, the J end lost 10 bases, and 10 bases lay between the germline ends. The V gene's germline CDR1 is LGHNA and CDR2 YNFKEQ.

CDR3 loop: CASSFGQGGTGELFF. CDR3 nucleotide sequence: TGTGCCAGCAGTTTCGGACAGGGAGGAACCGGGGAGCTGTTTTTT. V and J are TRBV6-5 and TRBJ2-2; 8 nucleotides agree with TRBD1. This CDR3 is built from 15 residues. Germline CDR1 reads MNHEY; CDR2 reads SVGAGI. Losses at the gene ends were 4 bases for V and 5 bases for J; bases not matched to a gene: 6.

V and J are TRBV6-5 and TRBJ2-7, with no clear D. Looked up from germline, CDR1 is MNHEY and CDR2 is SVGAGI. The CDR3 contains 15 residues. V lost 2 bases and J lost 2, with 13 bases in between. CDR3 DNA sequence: TGTGCCAGCAGTTACGAGGTTGGTGGCGCCTACGAGCAGTACTTC. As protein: CASSYEVGGAYEQYF.

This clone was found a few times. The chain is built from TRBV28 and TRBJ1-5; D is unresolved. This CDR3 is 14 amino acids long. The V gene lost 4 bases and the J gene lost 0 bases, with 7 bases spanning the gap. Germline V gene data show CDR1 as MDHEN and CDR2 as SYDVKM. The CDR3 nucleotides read TGTGCCAGCAGTTGGCAGATTAGCAATCAGCCCCAGCATTTT. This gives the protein CASSWQISNQPQHF.

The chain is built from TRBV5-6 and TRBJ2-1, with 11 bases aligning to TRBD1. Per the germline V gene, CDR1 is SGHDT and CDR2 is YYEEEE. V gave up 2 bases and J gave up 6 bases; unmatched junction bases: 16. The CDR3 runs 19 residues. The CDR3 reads CASSLPGQGVTNSLNEQFF. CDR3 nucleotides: TGTGCCAGCAGCTTACCGGGACAGGGGGTGACAAACTCCCTCAATGAGCAGTTCTTC.

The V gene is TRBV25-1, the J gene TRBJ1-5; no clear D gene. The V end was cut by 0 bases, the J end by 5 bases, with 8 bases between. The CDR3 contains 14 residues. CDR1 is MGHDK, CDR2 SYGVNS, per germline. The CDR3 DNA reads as TGTGCCAGCAGTGAATATGAGGGCCATCAGCCCCAGCATTTT. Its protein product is CASSEYEGHQPQHF.

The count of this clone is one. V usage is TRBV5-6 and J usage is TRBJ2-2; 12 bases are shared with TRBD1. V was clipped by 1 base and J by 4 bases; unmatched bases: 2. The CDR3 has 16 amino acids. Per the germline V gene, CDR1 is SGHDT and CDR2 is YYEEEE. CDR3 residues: CASSLWDRGRTGELFF. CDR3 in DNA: TGTGCCAGCAGCTTGTGGGACAGGGGGCGCACCGGGGAGCTGTTTTTT.

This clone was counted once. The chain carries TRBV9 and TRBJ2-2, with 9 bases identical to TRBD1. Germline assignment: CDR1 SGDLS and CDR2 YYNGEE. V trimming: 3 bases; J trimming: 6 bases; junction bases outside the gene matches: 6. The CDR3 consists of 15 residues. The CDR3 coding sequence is TGTGCCAGCAGCGGGGGGACAGGGAGAGCCGGGGAGCTGTTTTTT. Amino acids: CASSGGTGRAGELFF.

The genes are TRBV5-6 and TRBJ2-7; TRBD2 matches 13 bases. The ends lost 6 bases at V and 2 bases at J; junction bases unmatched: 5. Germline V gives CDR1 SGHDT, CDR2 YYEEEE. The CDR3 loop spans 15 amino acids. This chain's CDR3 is CASTSLAGGPYEQYF. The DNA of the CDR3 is TGTGCCAGCACCTCACTAGCGGGGGGGCCCTACGAGCAGTACTTC.

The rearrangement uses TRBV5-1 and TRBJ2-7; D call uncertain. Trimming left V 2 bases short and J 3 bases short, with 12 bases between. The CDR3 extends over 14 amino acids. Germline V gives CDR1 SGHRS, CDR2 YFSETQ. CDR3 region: CASSFKVWGYEQYF. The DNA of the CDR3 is TGCGCCAGCAGCTTTAAGGTTTGGGGCTACGAGCAGTACTTC.

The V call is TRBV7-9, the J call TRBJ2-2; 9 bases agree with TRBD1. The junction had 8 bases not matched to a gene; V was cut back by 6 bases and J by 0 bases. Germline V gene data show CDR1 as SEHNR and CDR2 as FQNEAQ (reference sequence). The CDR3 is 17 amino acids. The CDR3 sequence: CASSHSGTGSNTGELFF. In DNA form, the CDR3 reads TGTGCCAGCAGTCATTCCGGGACAGGGTCGAACACCGGGGAGCTGTTTTTT.

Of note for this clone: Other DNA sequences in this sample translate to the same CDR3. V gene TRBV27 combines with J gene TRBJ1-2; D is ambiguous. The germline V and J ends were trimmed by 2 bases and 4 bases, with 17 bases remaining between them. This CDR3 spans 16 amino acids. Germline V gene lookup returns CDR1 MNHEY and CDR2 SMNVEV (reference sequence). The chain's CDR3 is CASSLRSAGLGYGYTF. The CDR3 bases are TGTGCCAGCAGTTTACGTTCGGCAGGCCTAGGCTATGGCTACACCTTC.

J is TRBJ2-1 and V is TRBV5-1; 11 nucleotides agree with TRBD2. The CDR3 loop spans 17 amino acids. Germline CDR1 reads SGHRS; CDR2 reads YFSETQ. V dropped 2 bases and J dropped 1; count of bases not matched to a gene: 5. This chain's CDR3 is CASSLRGTSGSYNEQFF. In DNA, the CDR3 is TGCGCCAGCAGCTTAAGAGGGACTAGCGGATCCTACAATGAGCAGTTCTTC.

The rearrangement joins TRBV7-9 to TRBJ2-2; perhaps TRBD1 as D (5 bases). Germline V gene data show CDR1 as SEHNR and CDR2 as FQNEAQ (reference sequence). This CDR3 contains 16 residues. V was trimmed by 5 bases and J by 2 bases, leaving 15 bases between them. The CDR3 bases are TGTGCCAGCAGCCCCCAGGGTGGCAGAAACACCGGGGAGCTGTTTTTT. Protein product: CASSPQGGRNTGELFF.